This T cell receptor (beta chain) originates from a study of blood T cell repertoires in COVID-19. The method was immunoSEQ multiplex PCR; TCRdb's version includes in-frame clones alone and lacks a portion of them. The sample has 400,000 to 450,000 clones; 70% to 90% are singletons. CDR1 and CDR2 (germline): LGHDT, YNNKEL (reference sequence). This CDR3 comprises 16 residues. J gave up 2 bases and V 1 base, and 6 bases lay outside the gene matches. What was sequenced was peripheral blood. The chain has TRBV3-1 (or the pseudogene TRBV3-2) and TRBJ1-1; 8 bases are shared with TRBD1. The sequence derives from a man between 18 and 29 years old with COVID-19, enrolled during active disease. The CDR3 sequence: CASSQVPGTGNTEAFF. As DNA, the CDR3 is TGTGCCAGCAGCCAAGTCCCCGGGACAGGAAACACTGAAGCTTTCTTT.